This TCR beta chain comes out of a study of vaccination and CD4 T cells after COVID-19. CD4+ T cells that had been cultured provided DNA sequenced with the Oncomine TCR Beta short-read assay. DNA came from CD4+ T cells after culture. TCRdb passed the PCR reads through MiXCR, listing each CDR3 protein once. Altogether 14,000 or so distinct CDR3 sequences are present, 52% being singletons, with the ten largest covering about 8.8%. Described treatment: approximately 11-day PBMC culture with coronavirus spike peptide pools or control peptides (ViraFEST assay). IL-2 (roughly 10 IU/ml) and peptide pools (around 9.7 ug/ml) were added to cultures of around 2.1 million PBMCs per well. Comments on this clonotype: Its antigen is not known. One end of the junction varies from germline; a read error may be responsible.

The sample was CD4+ T cells from blood, cultured in vitro. This TCR was recovered from a human donor who had recovered from COVID-19.

The CDR3 DNA is TGTGCTAGCAAGCAGGGGGAGAGGAATACTGAAGCTTTCTTT. This codes for CASKQGERNTEAFF. The V call is TRBV2, the J call TRBJ1-1; 7 nucleotides line up with TRBD1. The CDR3 has 14 residues. Germline CDR1 reads SNHLY; CDR2 reads FYNNEI.